These T cell receptor beta chains were read from a single sample in a study of post-analysis software for immune sequencing data. TCRdb used MiXCR to reprocess the PCR reads, holding one entry per CDR3 protein. The sample includes 350,000 to 500,000 distinct CDR3 sequences, roughly 40% of them seen just once. Sequencing was carried out using blood. The receptors shown here come from a girl under 10 years old with multiple sclerosis. Both conserved end residues are part of each CDR3.

j_call v_call cdr3_aa
TRBJ2-1 TRBV6-6 CATRRITLYNEQFF
TRBJ2-7 TRBV7-2 CASSLFTGSYEQYF
NA TRBV20-1 CSARDVRTGEQYF
TRBJ2-7 TRBV7-2 CASSSRGTGAYEQYF
TRBJ1-2 TRBV24-1 CATSDSAIDGYTF
TRBJ1-5 TRBV7-9 CASSLVTGVSNQPQHF
TRBJ2-2 TRBV20-1 CSADSNTGELFF
TRBJ1-6 TRBV5-1 CASSPLGGSYNSPLHF
TRBJ1-2 TRBV29-1 CSVDLGQGPQGGYTF
TRBJ1-4 TRBV29-1 CSVGGRMNEKLFF
TRBJ2-7 TRBV6-2/TRBV6-3 CASKGIFGRAQYF
TRBJ1-2 TRBV5-4 CASRGGESYGYTF
TRBJ1-5 TRBV7-2 CASSLARAGNQPQHF
TRBJ2-1 TRBV28 CASNWGVNNEQFF
TRBJ2-5 TRBV7-2 CASSQDPQETQYF
TRBJ2-3 TRBV13 CASSPPQGLADTDTQYF
TRBJ2-5 TRBV14 CASSPEWAAQETQYF
TRBJ2-3 TRBV6-5 CASSPLLRTDTQYF
TRBJ2-5 TRBV28 CASSFGQGPQETQYF
TRBJ2-3 TRBV29-1 CSGGGLVTDTQYF
NA TRBV7-2 CASSSTGTYHYEQYF
TRBJ2-3 TRBV7-2 CASSRQQAPSTDTQYF
TRBJ1-2 TRBV29-1 CSDGENYGYTF
TRBJ1-2 TRBV14 CASSQVRANGYTF
TRBJ1-2 TRBV6-6 CASSYGGTNYGYTF
TRBJ2-7 TRBV5-1 CASSLPLGEGDEQYF
TRBJ1-2 TRBV29-1 CSVEEGRDRAIYGYTF
TRBJ2-3 TRBV20-1 CSARDLRRGGTDTQYF
TRBJ2-5 TRBV15 CATSSKRGGETQYF
TRBJ2-5 TRBV12-3/TRBV12-4 CASSIPGLGGETQYF
TRBJ1-2 TRBV5-1 CASSGGQGALGYTF
TRBJ2-1 TRBV2 CASSDVLGGSYNEQFF
TRBJ2-5 TRBV5-1 CASSFAGLPNQETQYF
TRBJ2-3 TRBV29-1 CSVQRGVSDTQYF
TRBJ1-2 TRBV7-2 CASLEGRAYTF
TRBJ2-7 TRBV27 CASGHPTEGAGGRVIIYEQYF
TRBJ2-1 TRBV7-9 CAKAGGPYNEQFF
TRBJ1-2 TRBV15 CATSRERVRRADGYTF
TRBJ2-5 TRBV28 CASSQFGPRQYF
TRBJ1-1 TRBV20-1 CSARDLGVGRMNTEAFF
TRBJ2-2 TRBV28 CASSSLAGGSYTGELFF
TRBJ1-6 TRBV2 CATRGIDNSPLHF
TRBJ2-7 TRBV5-5 CASSLRTGEQYF
TRBJ1-1 TRBV10-3 CAISEGIGTEAFF
TRBJ1-2 TRBV4-3 CASSRQGGGYGYTF
TRBJ2-3 TRBV7-3 CASSLGSSRTDTQYF
TRBJ1-1 TRBV5-1 CASSPNRGLTEAFF
TRBJ2-3 TRBV20-1 CSARDSLTDTQYF
TRBJ2-1 TRBV20-1 CSATRPMGGPAYNEQFF
TRBJ2-1 TRBV28 CASSPPGTWNNEQFF